This TCR beta chain originates from a study of cytomegalovirus exposure and HLA in healthy donors. About this clone: As yet, its antigen is unknown.

Vbeta (60) and Jbeta (13) primers were used in the PCR. Measured with immunoSEQ multiplex PCR; TCRdb has only the in-frame clones, and not every one. The sample yields 130,000 or so clones, approximately 78% seen once. Study outcomes and limitations: Researchers had no immune exposure information except CMV serostatus available. In a later analysis, DRB1 alleles had the most associated TCRs; HLA-C alleles the fewest. Trimming of TCR beta V- and J-genes showed a link, identified in a later analysis, to a missense DCLRE1C variant.

The TCR originated in a man between 18 and 35 years old in good health and CMV-seropositive. Sequencing was carried out using PBMCs.

The CDR3 nucleotides are TGTGCCAGCATCCGGGACACCGCTTGGTTCTTC. This codes for CASIRDTAWFF. The gene calls are TRBV2 and TRBJ2-1, with D possibly matching TRBD1 (6 bases). The CDR3 sequence is 11 residues long. CDR1 and CDR2 from the germline V gene are SNHLY and FYNNEI. Trimming removed 7 bases at V and 15 bases at J, with 16 bases between.